This T cell receptor beta chain is drawn from a study of OX40 agonist ivuxolimab in advanced cancers. Study information: Given to patients was ivuxolimab, an agonistic anti-OX40 (CD134) antibody.

Repertoires were generated with immunoSEQ multiplex PCR, while TCRdb's copy carries only in-frame clones and drops some. The table shows fewer than 85,000 clones, with roughly nine tenths occurring only once. Germline loops: CDR1 SGHTA, CDR2 FQGNSA. V gave up 5 bases and J gave up 3 bases, with 14 bases separating them. The CDR3 is made up of 14 amino acids. This clone has a single count. The target antigen is unknown. Study findings and constraints: Patients with a partial response at 0.1-3.0 mg/kg had among the lowest clonal expansion.

This sequence originates from an adult with an advanced solid tumor such as melanoma, head and neck, liver or kidney cancer. The starting material was CD4+ or CD8+ T cells sorted from blood, obtained in a trial of the OX40 agonist ivuxolimab. This rearrangement joins TRBV7-2 to TRBJ2-7; D tentatively fits TRBD1 or TRBD2 (5 bases each). CDR3 sequence reads: CASSLPGRFYEQYF. The CDR3 DNA reads as TGTGCCAGCAGCCTGCCGGGACGGTTCTACGAGCAGTACTTC.